This is a list of T cell receptor beta chains from one sample in a study of CD8 T cells in Susac syndrome. MiXCR, applied by TCRdb to the immunoSEQ multiplex PCR reads, yields one record per CDR3 protein. The table has hundreds of thousands of distinct CDR3 sequences, around 95% seen once. What was sequenced was CD4+ T cells from PBMCs. The receptors derive from a human donor with multiple sclerosis. The CDR3 runs from the conserved cysteine through the conserved F or W. Fields, in order: J gene, D gene, V gene, CDR3 DNA, CDR3 protein. A D gene is named only where the DNA matches it firmly.

j_call: TRBJ2-7
d_call: .
v_call: TRBV10-3
cdr3_nt: TGTGCCATCAGTGAGTCCCGGGGATACGAGCAGTACTTC
cdr3_aa: CAISESRGYEQYF

j_call: TRBJ2-2
d_call: .
v_call: TRBV7-6
cdr3_nt: TGTGCCAGCAGCCCACAACTTGTGAACGGGGAGCTGTTTTTT
cdr3_aa: CASSPQLVNGELFF

j_call: TRBJ2-3
d_call: TRBD2
v_call: TRBV4-2
cdr3_nt: TGTGCCAGCAGCCAAGAACTAGCGGGAGGGGTCACAGATACGCAGTATTTT
cdr3_aa: CASSQELAGGVTDTQYF

j_call: TRBJ2-3
d_call: .
v_call: TRBV11-1
cdr3_nt: TGTGCCAGCAGCTTGGGGTCCCGATGGACAGATACGCAGTATTTT
cdr3_aa: CASSLGSRWTDTQYF

j_call: TRBJ1-2
d_call: TRBD1
v_call: TRBV7-9
cdr3_nt: TGTGCCAGCAGCTTTTCAGACAGGGGGTATGGCTACACCTTC
cdr3_aa: CASSFSDRGYGYTF

j_call: TRBJ2-3
d_call: TRBD2
v_call: TRBV5-4
cdr3_nt: TGTGCCAGCAGCTCGGGGCTAGCGGGCGGAGGTACGCAGTATTTT
cdr3_aa: CASSSGLAGGGTQYF

j_call: TRBJ1-1
d_call: .
v_call: TRBV7-9
cdr3_nt: TGTGCCAGCAGCCCCCACAGGCCGAACACTGAAGCTTTCTTT
cdr3_aa: CASSPHRPNTEAFF

j_call: TRBJ1-4
d_call: .
v_call: TRBV7-9
cdr3_nt: TGTGCCAGCAGCACACGGACCTTGGGGGAAAAACTGTTTTTT
cdr3_aa: CASSTRTLGEKLFF

j_call: TRBJ2-2
d_call: TRBD1
v_call: TRBV2
cdr3_nt: TGTGCCAGCAGTGTAACCCAGGGGGCGATCGGGGAGCTGTTTTTT
cdr3_aa: CASSVTQGAIGELFF

j_call: TRBJ2-5
d_call: .
v_call: TRBV27
cdr3_nt: TGTGCCAGCAGGACCACAGTCGCCCGGGAGACCCAGTACTTC
cdr3_aa: CASRTTVARETQYF

j_call: TRBJ2-5
d_call: .
v_call: TRBV15
cdr3_nt: TGTGCCACCAGGACGGCTGGGCGGGGGCAGGAGACCCAGTACTTC
cdr3_aa: CATRTAGRGQETQYF

j_call: TRBJ2-3
d_call: .
v_call: TRBV7-2
cdr3_nt: TGTGCCAGCAGCTTAGCGGTGGGATTCACAGATACGCAGTATTTT
cdr3_aa: CASSLAVGFTDTQYF

j_call: TRBJ2-3
d_call: .
v_call: TRBV20-1
cdr3_nt: TGCAGTGCAATTAGGGGGGGCACAGATACGCAGTATTTT
cdr3_aa: CSAIRGGTDTQYF

j_call: TRBJ1-2
d_call: .
v_call: TRBV3-1
cdr3_nt: TGTGCCAGCAGTTCTACAGTAGACTATGGCTACACCTTC
cdr3_aa: CASSSTVDYGYTF

j_call: TRBJ2-7
d_call: .
v_call: TRBV28
cdr3_nt: TGTGCCAGCAGTTTTCCCGAGGGGCAGGAGGGCTACGAGCAGTACTTC
cdr3_aa: CASSFPEGQEGYEQYF

j_call: TRBJ2-5
d_call: TRBD1
v_call: TRBV20-1
cdr3_nt: TGCAGTGCTTACAGCCGGGACAGGGCCGAGACCCAGTACTTC
cdr3_aa: CSAYSRDRAETQYF

j_call: TRBJ2-5
d_call: .
v_call: TRBV3-1
cdr3_nt: TGTGCCAGCAGCCAATCCCCTAGCCCCCAAGAGACCCAGTACTTC
cdr3_aa: CASSQSPSPQETQYF

j_call: TRBJ2-1
d_call: TRBD2
v_call: TRBV9
cdr3_nt: TGTGCCAGCAGCCCCCGGGAGGGCTCCTACAATGAGCAGTTCTTC
cdr3_aa: CASSPREGSYNEQFF

j_call: TRBJ2-1
d_call: .
v_call: TRBV2
cdr3_nt: TGTGCCAGCAGTGCCGCTGTTGAGCAGTTCTTC
cdr3_aa: CASSAAVEQFF

j_call: TRBJ1-2
d_call: .
v_call: TRBV4-1
cdr3_nt: TGCGCCAGCAGGGGGTATAGGTCCCAGGCGAGTAACTATGGCTACACCTTC
cdr3_aa: CASRGYRSQASNYGYTF

j_call: TRBJ2-5
d_call: TRBD1
v_call: TRBV6-6
cdr3_nt: TGTGCCAGCAGCCGTGACAGGGGCCGAAGACAAGAGACCCAGTACTTC
cdr3_aa: CASSRDRGRRQETQYF

j_call: TRBJ1-2
d_call: TRBD1
v_call: TRBV19
cdr3_nt: TGTGCCAGTAGGATATGGACAGGGGGGGACTATGGCTACACCTTC
cdr3_aa: CASRIWTGGDYGYTF

j_call: TRBJ1-2
d_call: .
v_call: TRBV15
cdr3_nt: TGTGCCACCAGCAGGGTTAGGGGGGCAGGAGGCTACACCTTC
cdr3_aa: CATSRVRGAGGYTF

j_call: TRBJ2-3
d_call: .
v_call: TRBV9
cdr3_nt: TGTGCCAGCAGCGTAGGGACGTACACAGATACGCAGTATTTT
cdr3_aa: CASSVGTYTDTQYF

j_call: TRBJ1-1
d_call: TRBD1
v_call: TRBV27
cdr3_nt: TGTGCCAGCAGTCCTGTGACAGGGGTTTATACTGAAGCTTTCTTT
cdr3_aa: CASSPVTGVYTEAFF

j_call: TRBJ1-5
d_call: TRBD1
v_call: TRBV3-1
cdr3_nt: TGTGCCAGCAGCGGCGGGACAGGGGGGAATCAGCCCCAGCATTTT
cdr3_aa: CASSGGTGGNQPQHF

j_call: TRBJ2-1
d_call: TRBD2
v_call: TRBV20-1
cdr3_nt: TGCAGTGTCGTATCTAGCGGGAGGGCGGGGGAGCAGTTCTTC
cdr3_aa: CSVVSSGRAGEQFF

j_call: TRBJ1-5
d_call: .
v_call: TRBV19
cdr3_nt: TGTGCCAGTAGTTCACAGGGTAATAATCAGCCCCAGCATTTT
cdr3_aa: CASSSQGNNQPQHF

j_call: TRBJ2-3
d_call: TRBD1
v_call: TRBV5-6
cdr3_nt: TGTGCCAGCAGCTGGGGACAGAGGACAGATACGCAGTATTTT
cdr3_aa: CASSWGQRTDTQYF

j_call: TRBJ1-6
d_call: .
v_call: TRBV28
cdr3_nt: TGTGCCAGCGGCCAGGGAGGCAATTCACCCCTCCACTTT
cdr3_aa: CASGQGGNSPLHF